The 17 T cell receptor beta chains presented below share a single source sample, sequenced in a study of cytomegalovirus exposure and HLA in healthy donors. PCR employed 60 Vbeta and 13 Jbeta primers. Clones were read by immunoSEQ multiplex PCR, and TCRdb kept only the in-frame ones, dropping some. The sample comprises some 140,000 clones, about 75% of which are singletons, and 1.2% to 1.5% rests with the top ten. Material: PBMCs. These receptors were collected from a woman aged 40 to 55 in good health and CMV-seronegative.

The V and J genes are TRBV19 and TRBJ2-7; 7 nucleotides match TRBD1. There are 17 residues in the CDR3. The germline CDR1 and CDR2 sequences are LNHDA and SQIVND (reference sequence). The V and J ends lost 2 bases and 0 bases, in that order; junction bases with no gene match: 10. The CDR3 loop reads CASSIYGGQESSYEQYF. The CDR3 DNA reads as TGTGCCAGTAGTATATATGGAGGACAGGAGAGCTCCTACGAGCAGTACTTC.

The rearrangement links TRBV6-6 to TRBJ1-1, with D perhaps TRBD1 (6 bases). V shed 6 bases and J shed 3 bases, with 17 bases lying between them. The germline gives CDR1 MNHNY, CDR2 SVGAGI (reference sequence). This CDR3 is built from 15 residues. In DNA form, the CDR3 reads TGTGCCAGCAGCATCAGGGGCGCTTCCGACACTGAAGCTTTCTTT. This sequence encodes CASSIRGASDTEAFF.

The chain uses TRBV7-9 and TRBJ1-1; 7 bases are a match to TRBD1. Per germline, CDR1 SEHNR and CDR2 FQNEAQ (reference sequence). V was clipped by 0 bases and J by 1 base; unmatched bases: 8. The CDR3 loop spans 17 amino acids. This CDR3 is CASSLAYRGLGNTEAFF. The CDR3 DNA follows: TGTGCCAGCAGCTTAGCATACAGGGGTTTGGGGAACACTGAAGCTTTCTTT.

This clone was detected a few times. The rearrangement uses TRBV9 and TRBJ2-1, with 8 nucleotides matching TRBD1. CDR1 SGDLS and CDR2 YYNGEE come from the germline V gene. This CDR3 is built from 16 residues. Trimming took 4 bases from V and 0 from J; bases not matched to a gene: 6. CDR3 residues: CASSPRTGTSYNEQFF. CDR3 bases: TGTGCCAGCAGCCCCCGGACAGGGACCTCCTACAATGAGCAGTTCTTC.

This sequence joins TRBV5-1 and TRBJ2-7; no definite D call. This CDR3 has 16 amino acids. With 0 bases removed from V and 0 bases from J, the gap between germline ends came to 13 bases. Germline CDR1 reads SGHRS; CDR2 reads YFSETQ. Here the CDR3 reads CASSLAYQVSSYEQYF. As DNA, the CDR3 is TGCGCCAGCAGCTTGGCCTACCAGGTCTCCTCCTACGAGCAGTACTTC.

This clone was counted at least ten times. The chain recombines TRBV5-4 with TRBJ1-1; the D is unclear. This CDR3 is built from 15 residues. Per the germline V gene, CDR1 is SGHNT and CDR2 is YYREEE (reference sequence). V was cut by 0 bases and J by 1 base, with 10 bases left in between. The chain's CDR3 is CASSLETGRNTEAFF. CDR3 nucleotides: TGTGCCAGCAGCTTGGAAACGGGGAGGAACACTGAAGCTTTCTTT.

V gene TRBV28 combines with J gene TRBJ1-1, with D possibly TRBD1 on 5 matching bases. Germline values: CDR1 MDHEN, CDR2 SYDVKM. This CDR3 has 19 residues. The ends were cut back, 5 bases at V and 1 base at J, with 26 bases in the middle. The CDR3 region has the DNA TGTGCCAGCAGTCCCCCCCGAAGGGGCCCTAGAGACGCGAACACTGAAGCTTTCTTT. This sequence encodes CASSPPRRGPRDANTEAFF.

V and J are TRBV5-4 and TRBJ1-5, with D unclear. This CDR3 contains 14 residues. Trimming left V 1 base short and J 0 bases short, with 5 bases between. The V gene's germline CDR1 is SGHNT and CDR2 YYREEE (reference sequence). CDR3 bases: TGTGCCAGCAGCTTGTCTCCTAGCAATCAGCCCCAGCATTTT. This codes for CASSLSPSNQPQHF.

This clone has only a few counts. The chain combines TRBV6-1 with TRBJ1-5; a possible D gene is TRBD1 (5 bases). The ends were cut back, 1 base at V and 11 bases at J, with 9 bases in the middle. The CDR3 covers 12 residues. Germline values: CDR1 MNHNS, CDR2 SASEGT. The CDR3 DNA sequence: TGTGCCAGCAGTGAAGGTGGAGGGGCCCAGCATTTT. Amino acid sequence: CASSEGGGAQHF.

The CDR3 coding sequence is TGTGCCAGCAGTTTAGACAGGGGCTATCAGCCCCAGCATTTT. Its protein product is CASSLDRGYQPQHF. The chain links TRBV27 to TRBJ1-5, with 8 positions matching TRBD1. The CDR3 sequence is 14 residues long. V gave up 2 bases and J gave up 5 bases; unmatched junction bases: 2. Germline assignment: CDR1 MNHEY and CDR2 SMNVEV (reference sequence).

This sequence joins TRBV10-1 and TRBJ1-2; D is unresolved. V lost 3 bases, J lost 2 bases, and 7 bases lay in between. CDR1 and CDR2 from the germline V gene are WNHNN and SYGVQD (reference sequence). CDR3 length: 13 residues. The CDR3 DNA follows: TGCGCCAGCAGTGATCGGTGGAACTATGGCTACACCTTC. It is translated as CASSDRWNYGYTF.

The CDR3 loop reads CASSLAPGQGSGNTIYF. As DNA, the CDR3 is TGTGCCAGCAGCTTGGCGCCGGGACAGGGGTCTGGAAACACCATATATTTT. The chain links TRBV5-4 to TRBJ1-3; 10 bases match TRBD1. This CDR3 is built from 17 residues. V shed 0 bases, J shed 1 base, and the junction held 4 bases outside the gene matches. Germline assignment: CDR1 SGHNT and CDR2 YYREEE (reference sequence).

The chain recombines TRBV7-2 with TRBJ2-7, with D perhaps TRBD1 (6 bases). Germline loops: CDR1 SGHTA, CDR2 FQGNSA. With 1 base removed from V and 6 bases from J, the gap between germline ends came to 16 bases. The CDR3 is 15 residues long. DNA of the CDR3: TGTGCCAGCAGCTTAGAGCGAGGGGGAGAGGTCGAGCAGTACTTC. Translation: CASSLERGGEVEQYF. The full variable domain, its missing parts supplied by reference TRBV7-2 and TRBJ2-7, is GAGVSQSPSNKVTEKGKDVELRCDPISGHTALYWYRQSLGQGLEFLIYFQGNSAPDKSGLPSDRFSAERTGGSVSTLTIQRTQQEDSAVYLCASSLERGGEVEQYFGPGTRLTVT.

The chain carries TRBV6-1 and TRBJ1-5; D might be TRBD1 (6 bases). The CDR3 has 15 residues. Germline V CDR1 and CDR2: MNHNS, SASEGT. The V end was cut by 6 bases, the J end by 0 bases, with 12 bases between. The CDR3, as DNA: TGTGCCAGCAGCCCCGGGACACTTAGCAATCAGCCCCAGCATTTT. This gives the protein CASSPGTLSNQPQHF.

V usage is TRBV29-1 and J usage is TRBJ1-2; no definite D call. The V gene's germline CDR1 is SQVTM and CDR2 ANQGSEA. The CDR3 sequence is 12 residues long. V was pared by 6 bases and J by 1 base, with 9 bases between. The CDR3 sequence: CSVTTGNYGYTF. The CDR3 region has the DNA TGCAGCGTCACCACGGGTAACTATGGCTACACCTTC.

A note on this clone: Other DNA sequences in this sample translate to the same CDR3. The CDR3 DNA reads TGTGCCAGCAGTTCGAGAGGGACTAGCGGACTCCAGGAGACCCAGTACTTC. Its protein is CASSSRGTSGLQETQYF. The chain recombines TRBV28 with TRBJ2-5, with 11 nucleotides matching TRBD2. Per the germline V gene, CDR1 is MDHEN and CDR2 is SYDVKM. The CDR3 consists of 17 residues. J lost 5 bases, V lost 4 bases, and 12 bases had no gene match.

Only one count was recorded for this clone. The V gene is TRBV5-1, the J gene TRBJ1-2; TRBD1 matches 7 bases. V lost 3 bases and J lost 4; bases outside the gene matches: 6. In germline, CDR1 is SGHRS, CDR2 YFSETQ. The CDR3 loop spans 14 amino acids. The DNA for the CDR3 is TGCGCCAGCAGCTCGGGACAGTTTAGCTATGGCTACACCTTC. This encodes CASSSGQFSYGYTF. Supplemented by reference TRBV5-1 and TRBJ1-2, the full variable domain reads KAGVTQTPRYLIKTRGQQVTLSCSPISGHRSVSWYQQTPGQGLQFLFEYFSETQRNKGNFPGRFSGRQFSNSRSEMNVSTLELGDSALYLCASSSGQFSYGYTFGSGTRLTVV.